There are many counts of the clone carrying this T cell receptor beta chain. What it binds is not known. This record belongs to a study of T cells in Graves' hyperthyroidism and ophthalmopathy. In patients aged 18 to 65, hyperthyroidism was newly diagnosed, with duration under 2 months. Authors of the study amplified TCR beta CDR3 regions from RNA transcripts. With the HTBI primer set, the TCR CDR3 went through a first round of RT-PCR. Using its own MiXCR run on the multiplex PCR reads, TCRdb lists one record per CDR3 protein. The sample gives fewer than 750,000 distinct CDR3 sequences, about 45% of which show up once; around 7.7% is in the top ten. Study-wide results and caveats: The model anticipated ophthalmopathy a median approximately 6.7 months pre-onset. Separating ophthalmopathy from stable hyperthyroidism was achieved by a 13 V-J model. Expanded thyroid clonotypes (above 0.001) were mostly also found in blood.

Sequenced: peripheral blood or thyroid tissue (not recorded which). This sequence originates from a woman younger than 30 with Graves' hyperthyroidism.

CDR3 residues: CSGRRTDTQYF. CDR3 DNA: TGCAGCGGGCGCCGCACAGATACGCAGTATTTT. The chain carries TRBV29-1 and TRBJ2-3; D unresolved. There are 11 residues in the CDR3. V was pared by 7 bases and J by 1 base, with 6 bases between. In germline, CDR1 is SQVTM, CDR2 ANQGSEA.